The next 3 T cell receptor beta chains were all read from a single sample in a study of T cell repertoires in cytomegalovirus infection. Via MiXCR, TCRdb re-called the reads, giving one row per CDR3 protein. The data show around 190,000 distinct CDR3 sequences, around 14% seen once. The sample comprised PBMCs. The receptors derive from a human donor in good health (CMV status not recorded). Some clones in this sample may be carry-over from other donors' samples.

This clonotype has more than one count but fewer than ten. The chain recombines TRBV4-3 with TRBJ1-5; D possibly corresponds to TRBD1 (6 bases). With 0 bases removed from V and 4 bases from J, the gap between germline ends came to 10 bases. CDR3 length: 15 residues. CDR1 is LGHNA, CDR2 YSLEER, per germline. Here the CDR3 reads CASSQDRGLNQPQHF. The CDR3 DNA is TGCGCCAGCAGCCAAGACAGGGGACTAAATCAGCCCCAGCATTTT.

This clonotype was counted between two and nine times. The chain carries TRBV29-1 and TRBJ1-4; D might be TRBD1 (6 bases). V dropped 4 bases and J dropped 3 bases, with 6 bases sitting between them. From germline, CDR1 is SQVTM and CDR2 ANQGSEA. The CDR3 has 12 residues. The CDR3 region has the DNA TGCAGCGTTGGGACAGCTAATGAAAAACTGTTTTTT. Translation: CSVGTANEKLFF.

On this clonotype: Here the CDR3 omits its conserved ending phenylalanine or tryptophan, so a read error is the likely source. It is unclear where the CDR3 begins or ends on the DNA, so no DNA is shown, and the CDR3 is as TCRdb lists it. The chain uses TRBV6-4 and TRBJ2-2; the DNA was not compared with TRBD2, the D call given in the table. The CDR3 spans 13 amino acids, including both terminal residues. Per the germline V gene, CDR1 is MRHNA and CDR2 is SNTAGT. The CDR3 is CASSERATGELVV.